These T cell receptor beta chains were read from a single sample in a study of CD8 T cells in ankylosing spondylitis. Each CDR3 protein is one row after TCRdb ran MiXCR on the 5' RACE reads. In the table there are under 250,000 distinct CDR3 sequences, over 7% of which are singletons. Sequences were obtained from blood, either unsorted or a sorted T cell fraction (not recorded which). Receptors originate from a female donor with ankylosing spondylitis or in good health (not recorded which). The CDR3 runs from the conserved cysteine through the conserved F or W. Each record gives: CDR3 length, clone size, J gene, D gene, V gene, CDR3 DNA, CDR3 protein. A D gene is named only where the DNA matches it firmly. A row's size may be missing; if present it is once, few, many or a size class.

length: 16; size: many; J: TRBJ2-1; D: TRBD2; V: TRBV4-3; DNA: TGCGCCAGCAGCGCCAGGTGGCGGGAGGGCTACAATGAGCAGTTCTTC; CDR3: CASSARWREGYNEQFF
length: 15; size: many; J: TRBJ2-2; D: -; V: TRBV4-3; DNA: TGCGCCAGCAGCCAAGCGGCGGGATACACCGGGGAGCTGTTTTTT; CDR3: CASSQAAGYTGELFF
length: 17; size: many; J: TRBJ2-7; D: TRBD1; V: TRBV5-1; DNA: TGCGCCAGCAGCTTTAATAGCCGAGGACAGGGGGCGGCCGAGCAGTACTTC; CDR3: CASSFNSRGQGAAEQYF
length: 14; size: many; J: TRBJ2-4; D: -; V: TRBV6-2/TRBV6-3; DNA: TGTGCCAGCAGTTTAGGGGTTCTGGAAAACATTCAGTACTTC; CDR3: CASSLGVLENIQYF
length: 16; size: many; J: TRBJ2-5; D: TRBD2; V: TRBV4-1; DNA: TGCGCCAGCAGCACCGGGGGGACTCTTAGGCAGGAGACCCAGTACTTC; CDR3: CASSTGGTLRQETQYF
length: 12; size: many; J: TRBJ2-7; D: -; V: TRBV10-3; DNA: TGTGCCATCAGTGGGCGGCGCAGCGAGCAGTACTTC; CDR3: CAISGRRSEQYF
length: 14; size: many; J: TRBJ1-5; D: -; V: TRBV12-3/TRBV12-4; DNA: TGTGCCAGCAGAGTCGGGCAGAGCAATCAGCCCCAGCATTTT; CDR3: CASRVGQSNQPQHF
length: 13; size: many; J: TRBJ1-1; D: -; V: TRBV4-3; DNA: TGCGCCAGCAGCCAAGATGCGGGCGTTGAATCTTTCTTT; CDR3: CASSQDAGVESFF
length: 16; size: -; J: TRBJ2-2; D: -; V: TRBV7-7; DNA: TGTGCTAGCAGCCCCGCGGCGGGGCCGAGCACCGGGGAGCTGTTTTTT; CDR3: CASSPAAGPSTGELFF
length: 15; size: many; J: TRBJ2-7; D: TRBD2; V: TRBV3-1; DNA: TGTGCCAGCAGCCATCAGGGACTAGGGCGTTACGAGCAGTACTTC; CDR3: CASSHQGLGRYEQYF
length: 16; size: many; J: TRBJ2-4; D: -; V: TRBV15; DNA: TGTGCCACCAGCAGAGTCCCCGCTTCATCCAAAAACATTCAGTACTTC; CDR3: CATSRVPASSKNIQYF
length: 14; size: -; J: TRBJ1-1; D: TRBD1; V: TRBV18; DNA: TGTGCCAGCTCACCTACAGGGGGCGGAACTGAAGCTTTCTTT; CDR3: CASSPTGGGTEAFF
length: 14; size: -; J: TRBJ1-2; D: -; V: TRBV6-6; DNA: TGTGCCAGCAGTTCCAGGGGTGGGCAGGGGCAATCCCCCTTC; CDR3: CASSSRGGQGQSPF
length: 11; size: many; J: TRBJ2-7; D: -; V: TRBV29-1; DNA: TGCAGCGTCGCAGGGGGGAACGAGCAGTACTTC; CDR3: CSVAGGNEQYF
length: 12; size: few; J: TRBJ1-2; D: -; V: TRBV28; DNA: TGTGCCAGCAGTTTACGGGTTGGGGGCTACACCTTC; CDR3: CASSLRVGGYTF
length: 15; size: -; J: TRBJ2-7; D: -; V: TRBV7-2; DNA: TGTGCCAGCAGCTTACGAACAGGGTCCCTTGGCGAGCAGTACTTC; CDR3: CASSLRTGSLGEQYF
length: 11; size: many; J: TRBJ2-1; D: TRBD2; V: TRBV29-1; DNA: TGCAGCGTTCTAGCGGGATATGAGCAGTTCTTC; CDR3: CSVLAGYEQFF
length: 12; size: many; J: TRBJ2-5; D: -; V: TRBV27; DNA: TGTGCCAGCAGTAGATGGACAGAGGCCCAGTACTTC; CDR3: CASSRWTEAQYF
length: 13; size: many; J: TRBJ1-1; D: TRBD1; V: TRBV6-1; DNA: TGTGCCAGCAGTAGGGGACAGGACATAGGGGCTTTCTTT; CDR3: CASSRGQDIGAFF
length: 15; size: -; J: TRBJ2-7; D: -; V: TRBV20-1; DNA: TGCAGTGCTCGCGGAATGAGACTGGGGACCTACGAGCAGTACTTC; CDR3: CSARGMRLGTYEQYF
length: 16; size: many; J: TRBJ1-1; D: -; V: TRBV25-1; DNA: TGTGCCAGCAGTGAGAGCTTAGGGGGAGATCACACTGAAGCTTTCTTT; CDR3: CASSESLGGDHTEAFF
length: 16; size: many; J: TRBJ2-1; D: TRBD2; V: TRBV4-3; DNA: TGCGCCAGCAGCCTATCGACTCAGCGGGAGAACAATGAGCAGTTCTTC; CDR3: CASSLSTQRENNEQFF
length: 16; size: many; J: TRBJ2-2; D: TRBD2; V: TRBV5-5; DNA: TGTGCCAGCAGCCCTCTAGGGAGGGATGACACCGGGGAGCTGTTTTTT; CDR3: CASSPLGRDDTGELFF
length: 14; size: many; J: TRBJ1-2; D: -; V: TRBV28; DNA: TGTGCCAGCATAACGGGAGGGGTCAACTATGGCTACACCTTC; CDR3: CASITGGVNYGYTF
length: 16; size: many; J: TRBJ2-1; D: TRBD2; V: TRBV27; DNA: TGTGCCAGCAGTTCTTCTCTAGCGGGAGGGGTCGGTGAGCAGTTCTTC; CDR3: CASSSSLAGGVGEQFF
length: 15; size: many; J: TRBJ2-5; D: TRBD2; V: TRBV7-7; DNA: TGTGCTAGCAGCTCAGGACTAGCGGGAGATGAGACCCAGTACTTC; CDR3: CASSSGLAGDETQYF
length: 13; size: many; J: TRBJ1-2; D: -; V: TRBV29-1; DNA: TGCAGCGTTGAAGATCAGGCAGGGGACGGCTACACCTTC; CDR3: CSVEDQAGDGYTF
length: 15; size: many; J: TRBJ2-1; D: TRBD2; V: TRBV5-1; DNA: TGCGCCAGCAGCTTGCGACTAGCGTCCAACAATGAGCAGTTCTTC; CDR3: CASSLRLASNNEQFF
length: 13; size: many; J: TRBJ1-5; D: -; V: TRBV12-3/TRBV12-4; DNA: TGTGCCACCAAGGGAGGGTCCCATCAGCCCCAGCATTTT; CDR3: CATKGGSHQPQHF
length: 16; size: few; J: TRBJ1-6; D: TRBD1; V: TRBV6-5; DNA: TGTGCCAGCACCACGCCTCGGACAGGGAAAATTTCACCCCTCCACTTT; CDR3: CASTTPRTGKISPLHF
length: 16; size: many; J: TRBJ2-1; D: -; V: TRBV28; DNA: TGTGCCAGCAGTTTCCCTGGCAGGCCCTCCTACAATGAGCAGTTCTTC; CDR3: CASSFPGRPSYNEQFF
length: 16; size: many; J: TRBJ1-2; D: -; V: TRBV5-1; DNA: TGCGCCAGCAGCTTGGGTCAGGGCCTATCTAACTATGGCTACACCTTC; CDR3: CASSLGQGLSNYGYTF
length: 14; size: many; J: TRBJ2-5; D: -; V: TRBV12-3/TRBV12-4; DNA: TGTGCCAGCAGGAGGACTTCCTCGGGGGAGACCCAGTACTTC; CDR3: CASRRTSSGETQYF
length: 13; size: many; J: TRBJ2-5; D: -; V: TRBV19; DNA: TGTGCCAGTAGTACCAGTTTGTTGGAGACCCAGTACTTC; CDR3: CASSTSLLETQYF
length: 13; size: many; J: TRBJ1-6; D: -; V: TRBV29-1; DNA: TGCAGCGCCCAGGTCCAGCCGGATTCACCCCTCCACTTT; CDR3: CSAQVQPDSPLHF
length: 14; size: many; J: TRBJ2-7; D: -; V: TRBV20-1; DNA: TGCAGTGCTGACGATTCGGGTAGGCCCTACGAGCAGTACTTC; CDR3: CSADDSGRPYEQYF
length: 14; size: many; J: TRBJ2-7; D: -; V: TRBV6-1; DNA: TGTGCCAGCGCTCTGGAGTGGAGGAACTACGAGCAGTACTTC; CDR3: CASALEWRNYEQYF
length: 13; size: -; J: TRBJ1-2; D: -; V: TRBV3-1; DNA: TGTGCCAGCAGCCAAGATATAAACTATGGCTACACCTTC; CDR3: CASSQDINYGYTF
length: 16; size: -; J: TRBJ1-2; D: -; V: TRBV24-1; DNA: TGTGCCACCATCCAGCGACGGACGGGTGGAGGTTATGGCTACACCTTC; CDR3: CATIQRRTGGGYGYTF
length: 14; size: many; J: TRBJ2-7; D: -; V: TRBV5-1; DNA: TGCGCCAGCAGCTTGGGTCCAGCATACTACGAGCAGTACTTC; CDR3: CASSLGPAYYEQYF
length: 11; size: many; J: TRBJ2-7; D: -; V: TRBV29-1; DNA: TGCAGCGGAGGGTGGGGGCTCGAGCAGTACTTC; CDR3: CSGGWGLEQYF
length: 13; size: few; J: TRBJ2-3; D: -; V: TRBV20-1; DNA: TGCAGTGCTGGGGGACCGAGGACAGATACGCAGTATTTT; CDR3: CSAGGPRTDTQYF
length: 16; size: many; J: TRBJ1-1; D: -; V: TRBV9; DNA: TGTGCCAGCAGCGTAGGGGGGTCGGGAGGGAGTACTGAAGCTTTCTTT; CDR3: CASSVGGSGGSTEAFF
length: 13; size: many; J: TRBJ1-1; D: -; V: TRBV29-1; DNA: TGCAGCGTTGAAAGCCCTTTGAACACTGAAGCTTTCTTT; CDR3: CSVESPLNTEAFF
length: 14; size: many; J: TRBJ2-7; D: TRBD1; V: TRBV5-1; DNA: TGCGCCAGCAGCCCCCGGACAGGGCTCAACGAGCAGTACTTC; CDR3: CASSPRTGLNEQYF
length: 14; size: many; J: TRBJ2-7; D: -; V: TRBV25-1; DNA: TGTGCCAGCAGTACAAGGGGGTCCCCCTACGAGCAGTACTTC; CDR3: CASSTRGSPYEQYF
length: 15; size: -; J: TRBJ2-7; D: -; V: TRBV20-1; DNA: TGCAGTGCCATCCCCACCTCGACATTCTCCTACGAGCAGTACTTC; CDR3: CSAIPTSTFSYEQYF
length: 12; size: many; J: TRBJ2-5; D: -; V: TRBV15; DNA: TGTGCCACCAGCATACAACGCAGGGCCCAGTACTTC; CDR3: CATSIQRRAQYF
length: 13; size: many; J: TRBJ1-5; D: -; V: TRBV10-3; DNA: TGTGCCATCAGTGAGTCGGTGAGGGAGCCCCAGCATTTT; CDR3: CAISESVREPQHF
length: 13; size: many; J: TRBJ2-7; D: -; V: TRBV7-2; DNA: TGTGCCAGCAGCTTATCGGCGGGATATGAGCAGTACTTC; CDR3: CASSLSAGYEQYF
length: 16; size: once; J: TRBJ2-5; D: TRBD2; V: TRBV11-3; DNA: TGTACCAGCAGCTTAGGCGGGAGGGGAATAGAAGAGACCCAGTACTTC; CDR3: CTSSLGGRGIEETQYF
length: 14; size: many; J: TRBJ2-7; D: TRBD2; V: TRBV20-1; DNA: TGCAGTGCCTTCGGACTAGCGGTTCCCTACGAGCAGTACTTC; CDR3: CSAFGLAVPYEQYF
length: 16; size: many; J: TRBJ1-2; D: -; V: TRBV6-6; DNA: TGTGCCAGCAGTTACTCGGACAGCCGTGCTAACTATGGCTACACCTTC; CDR3: CASSYSDSRANYGYTF
length: 14; size: many; J: TRBJ1-1; D: -; V: TRBV29-1; DNA: TGCAGCGTACTTAGTCCGCGACTGGGGGCTGAAGCTTTCTTT; CDR3: CSVLSPRLGAEAFF
length: 14; size: many; J: TRBJ1-1; D: TRBD1; V: TRBV5-1; DNA: TGCGCCAGCAGCTTGGGGGACAGGGTCACTGAAGCTTTCTTT; CDR3: CASSLGDRVTEAFF
length: 10; size: many; J: TRBJ2-5; D: -; V: TRBV30; DNA: TGTGCTGCCATGGGGGAGACCCAGTACTTC; CDR3: CAAMGETQYF
length: 15; size: many; J: TRBJ2-7; D: -; V: TRBV10-3; DNA: TGTGCCATCACCGCCGACAGGACCTTCTCCTACGAGCAGTACTTC; CDR3: CAITADRTFSYEQYF
length: 10; size: many; J: TRBJ2-3; D: -; V: TRBV20-1; DNA: TGCAGTGCTAGAAAAGATACGCAGTATTTT; CDR3: CSARKDTQYF
length: 15; size: many; J: TRBJ2-4; D: -; V: TRBV5-1; DNA: TGCGCCAGCAGCCCGGTGGAGGGAGCCAAAAACATTCAGTACTTC; CDR3: CASSPVEGAKNIQYF
length: 16; size: many; J: TRBJ2-3; D: -; V: TRBV4-3; DNA: TGCGCCAGCAGCCAGGACGACCGGACAGATCGGCATACGCAGTATTTT; CDR3: CASSQDDRTDRHTQYF